This TCR beta chain was profiled in a study of shared clonotypes between healthy human individuals. In the original analysis: Junction-only immunoSEQ data arrived without quality scores, meaning filtering differed. Assay: immunoSEQ multiplex PCR; the TCRdb copy retains only in-frame clones and omits some. The D gene and trimming were derived from the DNA, and the V and J assignments and clone size from that table. The sample has fewer than 850,000 clones, about two thirds seen once; the top ten hold 1.5% to 2%. Investigators divided CD4+ cells into CD45RA+ naive and CD45RA-negative memory subsets. The CDR3 sequence is 15 residues long. Germline values: CDR1 MGHRA, CDR2 YSYEKL. J gave up 4 bases and V 1 base, and 5 bases lay outside the gene matches.

The chain links TRBV4-1 to TRBJ2-7, with TRBD2 matching over 9 bases. This TCR derives from a woman aged 25 to 39 in good health. The sample comprised memory CD4+ T cells sorted from blood. As to subset: CD45RA-negative fraction. CDR3: CASSQGLAETYEQYF. For the CDR3, the DNA is TGCGCCAGCAGCCAAGGACTAGCGGAGACTTACGAGCAGTACTTC.